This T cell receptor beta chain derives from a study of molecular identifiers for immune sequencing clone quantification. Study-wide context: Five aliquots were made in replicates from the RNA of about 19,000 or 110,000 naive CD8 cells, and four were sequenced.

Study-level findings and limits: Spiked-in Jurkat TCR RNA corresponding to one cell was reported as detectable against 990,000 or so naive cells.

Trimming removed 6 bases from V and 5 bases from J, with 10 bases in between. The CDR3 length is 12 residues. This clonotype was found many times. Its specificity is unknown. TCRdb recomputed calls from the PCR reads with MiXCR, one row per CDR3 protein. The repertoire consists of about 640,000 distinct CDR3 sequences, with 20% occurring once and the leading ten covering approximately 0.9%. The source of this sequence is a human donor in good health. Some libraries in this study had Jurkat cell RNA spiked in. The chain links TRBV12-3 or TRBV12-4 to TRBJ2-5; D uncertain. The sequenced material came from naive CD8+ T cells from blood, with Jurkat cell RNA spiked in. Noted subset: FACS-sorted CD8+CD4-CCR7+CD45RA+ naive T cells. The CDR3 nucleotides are TGTGCCAGCAGCCGAATTAGTGAGACCCAGTACTTC. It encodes CASSRISETQYF.